The 18 T cell receptor beta chains in this list originate from one sample, sequenced in a study of regulatory and conventional T cells in RAG deficiency. Clones were sequenced by immunoSEQ multiplex PCR, and TCRdb holds only the in-frame ones, with some missing. The sample consists of about 9,400 clones, more than 70% of them appearing once. Blood CD4+ CD25-high CD127-low regulatory T cells supplied the genomic DNA template. This sample was also put to use in a study of regulatory T cells. As that report states: Amplification used 52 TRBV primers and 13 TRBJ primers.

The specimen sequenced was Tregs sorted from blood. The receptors shown here come from a human donor in good health.

With regard to this clone: One junction end does not reproduce the germline sequence, and a read error may be involved. The rearrangement links TRBV18 to TRBJ2-7; no clear D gene. CDR1 and CDR2 from the germline V gene are KGHSH and LQKENI. The CDR3 covers 10 residues. This CDR3 is CASCRSEQCF. For the CDR3, the DNA is TGTGCCAGCTGCCGTAGTGAGCAGTGCTTC.

This chain joins TRBV6-6 and TRBJ1-6, with no clear D. This CDR3 is built from 14 residues. In germline, CDR1 is MNHNY, CDR2 SVGAGI (reference sequence). The V end was cut by 1 base, the J end by 7 bases, with 8 bases between. CDR3 sequence (DNA): TGTGCCAGCAGTTACTTGTCCAGGAATTCACCCCTCCACTTT. This sequence encodes CASSYLSRNSPLHF.

The chain has TRBV5-8 and TRBJ1-5; TRBD1 matches at 10 bases. CDR3 length: 15 amino acids. J was trimmed by 6 bases and V by 0 bases; bases with no gene match: 3. Looked up from germline, CDR1 is SGHTS and CDR2 is YDEGEE. CDR3 in amino acids: CASSLGQGAVQPQHF. The CDR3 DNA is TGTGCCAGCAGCTTGGGACAGGGGGCAGTTCAGCCCCAGCATTTT.

This chain connects TRBV11-2 to TRBJ2-3; unclear D gene. The CDR3 is 14 residues long. V was trimmed by 1 base and J by 2 bases, leaving 7 bases between them. In germline, CDR1 is SGHAT, CDR2 FQNNGV. The CDR3, as DNA: TGTGCCAGCAGCTTAGTGGTTCACACAGATACGCAGTATTTT. Encoded protein: CASSLVVHTDTQYF.

The chain links TRBV30 to TRBJ2-5; D gene unclear. V lost 5 bases to trimming and J lost 2 bases, with 12 bases between them. CDR1 and CDR2 from the germline V gene are GTSNPN and SVGIG (reference sequence). The CDR3 has 13 residues. The CDR3 region has the DNA TGTGCCTGGGTTAAGCCCGGGCAAGAGACCCAGTACTTC. Translating it yields CAWVKPGQETQYF. The complete variable domain, with remaining parts taken from reference TRBV30 and TRBJ2-5, reads SQTIHQWPATLVQPVGSPLSLECTVEGTSNPNLYWYRQAAGRGLQLLFYSVGIGQISSEVPQNLSASRPQDRQFILSSKKLLLSDSGFYLCAWVKPGQETQYFGPGTRLLVL.

The rearrangement links TRBV10-3 to TRBJ1-4; 7 positions agree with TRBD1. Germline loops: CDR1 ENHRY, CDR2 SYGVKD. The V and J ends lost 6 bases and 2 bases, in that order; junction bases with no gene match: 3. The CDR3 runs 14 residues. The chain's CDR3 is CAIRGDSTNEKLFF. The CDR3 region has the DNA TGTGCCATCAGAGGGGACAGTACTAATGAAAAACTGTTTTTT.

The V gene is TRBV25-1, the J gene TRBJ2-7, with TRBD2 identical over 8 bases. Germline CDR1 is MGHDK and CDR2 is SYGVNS. The CDR3 has 18 residues. J lost 7 bases, V lost 3 bases, and 20 bases had no gene match. Here the CDR3 reads CASSDTAGVFSGSKEQYF. The CDR3 DNA reads TGTGCCAGCAGTGATACAGCGGGAGTGTTTTCTGGGAGTAAAGAGCAGTACTTC.

This clone was counted between two and nine times. The chain uses TRBV6-1 and TRBJ1-2, with no clear D. CDR3 length: 14 amino acids. CDR1 is MNHNS and CDR2 is SASEGT in the germline V gene. The V end lost 6 bases, the J end lost 0 bases, and 11 bases lay between the germline ends. CDR3 sequence reads: CASRQTVTNYGYTF. The DNA for the CDR3 is TGTGCCAGCAGACAGACCGTGACTAACTATGGCTACACCTTC.

The V gene is TRBV20-1, the J gene TRBJ2-7, with no clear D. Trimming cost V 4 bases and J 5 bases, with 9 bases left between them. The CDR3 is 11 amino acids. CDR1 and CDR2 (germline): DFQATT, SNEGSKA (reference sequence). The CDR3 is CSATRADEQYF. DNA of the CDR3: TGCAGTGCTACCCGGGCTGACGAGCAGTACTTC.

The V and J genes are TRBV5-1 and TRBJ2-7; TRBD2 might be the D (5 bases). The ends were cut back, 1 base at V and 2 bases at J, with 13 bases in the middle. The CDR3 runs to 15 residues. The germline V gene has CDR1 SGHRS and CDR2 YFSETQ. The CDR3 region is CASSLREVGTYEQYF. The CDR3 nucleotides read TGCGCCAGCAGCTTGCGGGAAGTTGGGACCTACGAGCAGTACTTC.

This clone showed up just once. The chain is built from TRBV2 and TRBJ1-3; no firm D call. The CDR3 covers 12 residues. Germline-derived CDR1 and CDR2 are SNHLY and FYNNEI. Trimming cost V 1 base and J 4 bases, with 2 bases left between them. CDR3 region: CASSEDGNTIYF. The CDR3 DNA reads as TGTGCCAGCAGTGAAGACGGAAACACCATATATTTT.

The rearrangement links TRBV9 to TRBJ1-6, with D unclear. V gave up 3 bases and J gave up 4 bases, with 17 bases separating them. CDR3 length: 17 residues. CDR1 SGDLS and CDR2 YYNGEE come from the germline V gene. CDR3 sequence reads: CASSAHKGAPYNSPLHF. CDR3 sequence (DNA): TGTGCCAGCAGCGCCCACAAGGGTGCTCCTTATAATTCACCCCTCCACTTT.

J is TRBJ2-1 and V is TRBV5-4; maybe TRBD1 (6 bases). There are 15 residues in the CDR3. V was trimmed by 4 bases and J by 1 base, leaving 12 bases between them. Looked up from germline, CDR1 is SGHNT and CDR2 is YYREEE (reference sequence). CDR3 sequence reads: CASSPDQGSYNEQFF. The CDR3 bases are TGTGCCAGCAGCCCGGACCAGGGGTCCTACAATGAGCAGTTCTTC.

The rearrangement joins TRBV11-2 to TRBJ1-5; D is undetermined. The V and J ends lost 1 base and 2 bases respectively, with 6 bases between them. This CDR3 contains 14 residues. CDR1 and CDR2 (germline): SGHAT, FQNNGV. CDR3: CASSLGMGNQPQHF. Written as DNA, the CDR3 is TGTGCCAGCAGCTTAGGGATGGGCAATCAGCCCCAGCATTTT. The full variable domain, rest sourced from reference TRBV11-2 and TRBJ1-5, is EAGVAQSPRYKIIEKRQSVAFWCNPISGHATLYWYQQILGQGPKLLIQFQNNGVVDDSQLPKDRFSAERLKGVDSTLKIQPAKLEDSAVYLCASSLGMGNQPQHFGDGTRLSIL.

The genes are TRBV7-6 and TRBJ2-7, with 7 nucleotides matching TRBD1. The CDR3 runs 13 residues. Germline V CDR1 and CDR2: SGHVS, FNYEAQ. V shed 4 bases, J shed 6 bases, and the junction held 6 bases outside the gene matches. For the CDR3, the DNA is TGTGCCAGCAGCTCGGGGACAGTTACCGAGCAGTACTTC. Amino acids: CASSSGTVTEQYF.

The V call is TRBV2, the J call TRBJ1-1; D call uncertain. Germline V gene data show CDR1 as SNHLY and CDR2 as FYNNEI. V gave up 6 bases and J gave up 0 bases, with 8 bases separating them. This CDR3 has 13 amino acids. The CDR3 region has the DNA TGTGCCAGCAGCGGGGAGTTGAACACTGAAGCTTTCTTT. Amino acid sequence: CASSGELNTEAFF.

As to this clone: The DNA is omitted, as the CDR3 cannot be located on it reliably, and the CDR3 follows TCRdb's listing. The chain couples TRBV7-2 to TRBJ2-7; the table calls TRBD2, which could not be checked here. The CDR3 adds up to 15 amino acids, both ends counted. Looked up from germline, CDR1 is SGHTA and CDR2 is FQGNSA. CDR3 sequence: CASSLDLVAGGASDF.

V is TRBV6-1 and J is TRBJ2-7; 8 nucleotides align to TRBD1. J lost 4 bases, V lost 6 bases, and 11 bases had no gene match. Germline CDR1 and CDR2: MNHNS and SASEGT. The CDR3 sequence is 15 residues long. The CDR3 is CASSSQRTGKYEQYF. The CDR3, as DNA: TGTGCCAGCAGCAGCCAGAGGACAGGGAAATACGAGCAGTACTTC.